One and the same sample provided the 5 T cell receptor beta chains below, sequenced in a study of T cell responses to AZD1222 COVID-19 vaccine (TCRdb year 2021). The protocol used for the library was the immunoSEQ multiplex PCR assay. TCRdb's version of the immuneACCESS table is confined to in-frame rearrangements and falls short of the full clone set. An unresolved V gene accounts for under half of the shortfall where checked; the remainder is of unknown origin. Here the sample has around 110,000 clones; roughly 92% occur a single time. The ten largest make up 1.5% to 2% of the sample. The sample's time point label is to be understood as: baseline before first vaccination. The sequences come from peripheral blood, collected on day 0 of AZD1222 vaccination. Every receptor here comes from an adult in good health.

The J gene is TRBJ2-5, the V gene TRBV11-2; possibly TRBD2 for D (5 bases). Germline CDR1 and CDR2: SGHAT and FQNNGV. The CDR3 extends over 15 amino acids. Trimming shortened V by 6 bases and J by 2 bases, and 16 bases separated the two germline ends. CDR3: CASSSGVVLQETQYF. DNA for the CDR3: TGTGCCAGCAGTTCCGGGGTAGTTTTGCAAGAGACCCAGTACTTC.

J is TRBJ1-2 and V is TRBV24-1, with no clear D. V was clipped by 6 bases and J by 2 bases, with 6 bases between them. Germline V CDR1 and CDR2: KGHDR, SFDVKD. CDR3 length equals 12 residues. CDR3: CATSPSNYGYTF. CDR3 DNA sequence: TGTGCCACCAGTCCATCCAACTATGGCTACACCTTC.

This chain links TRBV27 with TRBJ1-1; the match to TRBD1 covers 10 bases. The length of the CDR3 is 19 residues. The germline V gene has CDR1 MNHEY and CDR2 SMNVEV (reference sequence). V shed 4 bases, J shed 11 bases, and the junction held 25 bases outside the gene matches. CDR3 protein: CASSYYRDRGTPELRGAFF. The CDR3 DNA is TGTGCCAGCAGTTATTACCGGGACAGGGGCACCCCTGAGCTCAGAGGGGCTTTCTTT.

V usage is TRBV15 and J usage is TRBJ2-7; 11 nucleotides align to TRBD2. Germline V lookup: CDR1 LNHNV, CDR2 YYDKDF (reference sequence). This CDR3 region has 15 residues. With 5 bases clipped from V and 5 bases from J, the junction kept 8 bases outside the gene matches. CDR3 residues: CATSRGTGLADEQYV. The CDR3 DNA is TGTGCCACCAGCCGGGGGACGGGACTAGCGGACGAGCAGTACGTC.

The V call is TRBV3-1 (or the pseudogene TRBV3-2), the J call TRBJ2-1; 9 positions agree with TRBD2. The CDR3 extends over 16 amino acids. Trimming at V came to 1 base and at J to 5 bases, leaving 6 bases not matched to a gene. The germline V gene has CDR1 LGHDT and CDR2 YNNKEL (reference sequence). The CDR3 DNA sequence: TGTGCCAGCAGCCAAGGCCTCAAGCGGGAGGACAATGAGCAGTTCTTC. The encoded protein is CASSQGLKREDNEQFF.